Following are 19 T cell receptor beta chains from one sample sequenced in a study of blood T cell repertoires in COVID-19. Repertoires were generated with immunoSEQ multiplex PCR, while TCRdb's copy carries only in-frame clones and drops some. The sample has about 160,000 clones; about 80% are singletons. The material sequenced was peripheral blood. The receptors come from a man aged 65 to 79 who had recovered from COVID-19.

The chain links TRBV4-2 to TRBJ2-7, with D possibly TRBD2 on 6 matching bases. V lost 0 bases and J lost 7, with 19 bases in between. This CDR3 is 16 amino acids long. The germline V gene encodes CDR1 LGHNA and CDR2 YNFKEQ. CDR3 sequence (DNA): TGTGCCAGCAGCCAAGACCGGGACTTCGGAGGTAGAGAGCAGTACTTC. It encodes CASSQDRDFGGREQYF.

The V call is TRBV7-2, the J call TRBJ2-5; TRBD2 agrees at 16 bases. CDR3 size: 18 residues. The ends lost 4 bases at V and 6 bases at J; junction bases unmatched: 11. CDR1 SGHTA and CDR2 FQGNSA come from the germline V gene. The DNA for the CDR3 is TGTGCCAGCAGCTGGGTGTCGGGACTAGCGGGAGGGGGAAAGACCCAGTACTTC. Amino acids: CASSWVSGLAGGGKTQYF.

This chain uses TRBV19 with TRBJ1-4, with a weak D call TRBD1 (5 bases). Per germline, CDR1 LNHDA and CDR2 SQIVND (reference sequence). The CDR3 has 12 amino acids. V was cut by 8 bases and J by 6 bases, with 10 bases left in between. The CDR3 nucleotides read TGTGCCAGTGCGGGACCAGATGAAAAACTGTTTTTT. It translates to CASAGPDEKLFF.

V gene TRBV4-3 combines with J gene TRBJ1-1; 7 bases fit TRBD1. This CDR3 spans 16 amino acids. The V gene's germline CDR1 is LGHNA and CDR2 YSLEER. The ends lost 1 base at V and 3 bases at J; junction bases unmatched: 8. CDR3 in DNA: TGCGCCAGCAGCCAAGGGAAATATCAGGGGGACACTGAAGCTTTCTTT. Translation: CASSQGKYQGDTEAFF.

The chain joins TRBV2 to TRBJ2-3; D is possibly TRBD1 (5 bases). From germline, CDR1 is SNHLY and CDR2 FYNNEI. V was shortened by 8 bases and J by 1 base, with 7 bases between the two germline ends. This CDR3 has 12 residues. For the CDR3, the DNA is TGTGCCAGCGTACAGGGCACAGATACGCAGTATTTT. Translating it yields CASVQGTDTQYF.

This chain links TRBV28 with TRBJ2-2; the D gene is possibly TRBD2 (5 bases). Germline V gene sequence: CDR1 MDHEN, CDR2 SYDVKM. V shed 11 bases and J shed 6 bases, with 10 bases lying between them. The CDR3 runs to 11 residues. Written as DNA, the CDR3 is TGTGCCGTCCTCGGGGCCGGGGAGCTGTTTTTT. As protein: CAVLGAGELFF.

In this sample, this clone turned up once. This sequence joins TRBV3-1 (or the pseudogene TRBV3-2) and TRBJ1-3; TRBD1 matches at 7 bases. Trimming took 4 bases from V and 4 from J; bases not matched to a gene: 4. Germline lookup yields CDR1 LGHDT and CDR2 YNNKEL (reference sequence). CDR3 length: 14 residues. The CDR3 region has the DNA TGTGCCAGCAGCCCCAGGGACAGAGGAAACACCATATATTTT. As protein: CASSPRDRGNTIYF.

This clone was observed a few times. This chain joins TRBV5-1 and TRBJ1-4; 9 nucleotides match TRBD1. Germline CDR1 reads SGHRS; CDR2 reads YFSETQ. The CDR3 contains 15 residues. The V segment lost 0 bases and the J segment 7 bases; nucleotides outside the gene matches: 4. This chain's CDR3 is CASSLGGQGREKLFF. The CDR3 DNA is TGCGCCAGCAGCTTGGGGGGACAGGGACGTGAAAAACTGTTTTTT.

V usage is TRBV5-1 and J usage is TRBJ2-2; D is unclear. Trimming left V 4 bases short and J 5 bases short, with 12 bases between. The CDR3 has 14 residues. Germline-derived CDR1 and CDR2 are SGHRS and YFSETQ. The CDR3 DNA reads TGCGCCAGCAGCCTCATAGATGAAACCGGGGAGCTGTTTTTT. This encodes CASSLIDETGELFF.

This chain connects TRBV9 to TRBJ1-2; the D gene is possibly TRBD1 (5 bases). Germline V gives CDR1 SGDLS, CDR2 YYNGEE. This CDR3 has 13 residues. V gave up 4 bases and J gave up 1 base, with 8 bases separating them. As DNA, the CDR3 is TGTGCCAGCAGCATCGACAGTAACTATGGCTACACCTTC. Translated: CASSIDSNYGYTF.

CDR3: CASSSMSLPEAGELFF. DNA for the CDR3: TGTGCCAGCAGCTCAATGTCCCTCCCGGAGGCCGGGGAGCTGTTTTTT. The chain combines TRBV7-6 with TRBJ2-2; a possible D gene is TRBD2 (5 bases). The CDR3 loop spans 16 amino acids. V lost 4 bases to trimming and J lost 6 bases, with 18 bases between them. Per the germline V gene, CDR1 is SGHVS and CDR2 is FNYEAQ.

The chain uses TRBV18 and TRBJ1-5; no definite D call. This CDR3 is 14 amino acids long. CDR1 is KGHSH and CDR2 is LQKENI in the germline V gene. The V and J ends lost 4 bases and 0 bases respectively, with 7 bases between them. The CDR3 nucleotides read TGTGCCAGCTCACTTACAGATAGCAATCAGCCCCAGCATTTT. Encoded protein: CASSLTDSNQPQHF.

CDR3 coding DNA: TGTGCCAGTACCTCTCTAGCGGGGAGCACAGATACGCAGTATTTT. Residues: CASTSLAGSTDTQYF. V is TRBV19 and J is TRBJ2-3; TRBD2 aligns across 9 bases. Losses at the gene ends were 7 bases for V and 0 bases for J; bases not matched to a gene: 5. CDR3 length equals 15 residues. Per the germline V gene, CDR1 is LNHDA and CDR2 is SQIVND (reference sequence).

This clone came up a few times. The V and J genes are TRBV4-2 and TRBJ2-7; the D is unclear. Germline-derived CDR1 and CDR2 are LGHNA and YNFKEQ. V was pared by 0 bases and J by 1 base, with 7 bases between. The CDR3 is made up of 14 amino acids. CDR3 sequence: CASSQDVRSYEQYF. The CDR3 DNA sequence: TGTGCCAGCAGCCAAGATGTCCGTTCCTACGAGCAGTACTTC.

V gene TRBV4-1 combines with J gene TRBJ1-3, with 8 bases matching TRBD1. J lost 2 bases, V lost 2 bases, and 5 bases had no gene match. The CDR3 is 16 residues long. Germline V gene lookup returns CDR1 MGHRA and CDR2 YSYEKL. The CDR3 nucleotides are TGCGCCAGCAGCCAACCCGACAGGGGAGCTGGAAACACCATATATTTT. It codes for CASSQPDRGAGNTIYF.

The chain links TRBV4-1 to TRBJ2-2, with TRBD1 as a possible D gene (5 bases). Germline CDR1 and CDR2: MGHRA and YSYEKL. The CDR3 loop spans 15 amino acids. Trimming left V 0 bases short and J 4 bases short, with 9 bases between. The CDR3 region has the DNA TGCGCCAGCAGCCAAGAGACAGTGGGCACCGGGGAGCTGTTTTTT. It specifies CASSQETVGTGELFF.

J is TRBJ2-2 and V is TRBV29-1, with 9 positions matching TRBD2. J was trimmed by 7 bases and V by 4 bases; bases with no gene match: 13. Germline CDR1 reads SQVTM; CDR2 reads ANQGSEA. This CDR3 spans 16 amino acids. CDR3 protein: CSVGADSGSYHGELFF. The CDR3 DNA reads TGCAGCGTTGGGGCTGATAGCGGGAGTTATCACGGGGAGCTGTTTTTT.

J is TRBJ2-7 and V is TRBV5-1, with TRBD1 matching over 7 bases. Germline lookup yields CDR1 SGHRS and CDR2 YFSETQ. The CDR3 length is 14 residues. V trimming: 0 bases; J trimming: 4 bases; junction bases outside the gene matches: 4. As DNA, the CDR3 is TGCGCCAGCAGCTTGGCTACCAGGGGGTACGAGCAGTACTTC. As protein: CASSLATRGYEQYF.

V usage is TRBV5-4 and J usage is TRBJ1-1; a possible D gene is TRBD1 (6 bases). Germline CDR1 and CDR2: SGHNT and YYREEE (reference sequence). V lost 4 bases to trimming and J lost 3 bases, with 16 bases between them. The CDR3 consists of 15 residues. CDR3 DNA sequence: TGTGCCAGCAGCCGGTCAGGGGCGGAGGACACTGAAGCTTTCTTT. The encoded protein is CASSRSGAEDTEAFF. The variable domain in full, completed from reference TRBV5-4 and TRBJ1-1, reads ETGVTQSPTHLIKTRGQQVTLRCSSQSGHNTVSWYQQALGQGPQFIFQYYREEENGRGNFPPRFSGLQFPNYSSELNVNALELDDSALYLCASSRSGAEDTEAFFGQGTRLTVV.